This TCR beta chain was identified in a study of blood T cell repertoires in COVID-19 (TCRdb year 2020). For context, the study as a whole: Samples from collaborators originated in the United States, Italy and Spain and spanned both the acute and convalescent phases of COVID-19. Where HLA class I and class II types were available, the types were taken from metadata supplied by the sample provider, not from assay-based typing. The samples were drawn from two sources: the first 160 participants of the ongoing ImmuneRACE study, and some 1,300 subjects contributed by 6 global collaborators. The sample metadata nearly always contained a de-identified subject ID, COVID-19 status, age in years and sex. The prospective study material was composed of cDNA or gDNA derived from T cells, B-cell-depleted T cells, or PBMCs. The repertoires were released in a freely available public database meant as a resource for research on the immune response to SARS-CoV-2. Deeply sampled blood TCRbeta repertoires from subjects exposed to, actively infected with, or recovered from COVID-19 were included in the dataset. Here is what the overall study found, with its caveats: The quantity of clinical and demographic metadata differed by source and by participant and was supplied without curation.

From a lookup of the germline V gene, CDR1 and CDR2 are MNHEY and SVGEGT. Taken from cysteine to phenylalanine, the CDR3 has 15 residues. CDR3 DNA is the only sequence kept; it has 45 bases, read in frame from the first base. Germline trimming amounts to 2 bases on V and 4 bases on J, with 7 as the count of junction bases outside the gene matches. In the prospective study, participants were about 18 to 100 years old, resided in approximately 25 geographic areas of the United States, and were enrolled through a virtual design. Cohort assignment in the prospective study relied on participant-reported clinical history from a screening survey and a study questionnaire. ImmuneRACE Cohort 3 recovered participants were defined by two consecutive negative NP/OP PCR tests, healthcare professional clearance, or symptom resolution. Each participant in the prospective study had whole blood, serum and a nasopharyngeal or oropharyngeal swab collected by mobile phlebotomists. Over a 2-month period, participants in the prospective study had the option of providing additional blood draws and questionnaires. Before DNA extraction, blood samples from the prospective study were shipped at room temperature or frozen.

A note on this clone: Its antigen has not been determined. No much larger clone exists at a distance of one base, and base qualities are not known.

TCRbeta CDR3 regions were amplified from genomic DNA using the immunoSEQ Assay, a bias-controlled multiplex PCR. Per the original workflow: Nucleated cell counts per sample were estimated from amplification of reference gene primers within the assay. To quantify the absolute abundance of each unique TCRbeta CDR3 rearrangement, sequence reads were collapsed and filtered. Productive Simpson clonality was computed per sample as the square root of Simpson's diversity index over productive rearrangements. TCRdb obtained this table from immuneACCESS and retained in-frame rearrangements with V and J assigned. These tables miss some clones; where compared with another copy, unresolved V genes account for less than half of the shortfall, and the remainder is unexplained. Clone size and V and J calls were adopted from that table, with D and trimming inferred from the DNA. Present in this sample are about 480,000 clones, roughly 90% of which were seen just once. The ten most abundant clones make up approximately 2% of the sample.

This receptor was obtained from a woman between 40 and 50 years old who had recovered from COVID-19. This receptor chain uses TRBV6-2 or TRBV6-3 and TRBJ2-5, with 7 middle bases fitting TRBD1. The sample comprised PBMCs or T cells enriched from blood (not recorded which). The bases are TGTGCCAGCAGTTACCGAGGGGGCCGTCCAGAGACCCAGTACTTC. This gives the protein CASSYRGGRPETQYF.